What follows describes a single TCR beta chain. The sample is drawn from a study of T cells after yellow fever vaccination. Study background: SMART-Seq v4 Ultra Low Input prepared the low-cell-number fractions. Study outcomes and limitations: Subsequent booster samples again held most clones from primary vaccination (nearly 98% CD4, approximately 85% CD8). The secondary response was weaker, and its peak arrived faster, on day 5 versus 15.

In germline, CDR1 is SGDLS, CDR2 YYNGEE. V was cut by 3 bases and J by 5 bases, with 20 bases left in between. This CDR3 has 16 amino acids. The 5'RACE template-switching step produced TCR cDNA and added a universal primer site and UMIs. TCRdb recomputed calls from the 5' RACE reads with MiXCR, one row per CDR3 protein. Among under 55,000 distinct CDR3 sequences listed, around 6.7% were seen once. Sequenced here: CD8+ T cells not binding an NS4B(214-222) dextramer, sorted from PBMCs, sampled roughly 45 days after the first yellow fever vaccination. The rearrangement links TRBV9 to TRBJ1-1, with D perhaps TRBD1 (6 bases). This TCR was recovered from a man aged 18 to 29 who received the YFV17D yellow fever vaccine. The CDR3: CASSAPGRGVRTEAFF. The CDR3 DNA reads as TGTGCCAGCAGCGCTCCTGGCAGGGGAGTAAGAACTGAAGCTTTCTTT.